Listed below are T cell receptor beta chains from one sample, sequenced in a study of a mutant IDH1 vaccine in newly diagnosed glioma. Only in-frame clones appear in the TCRdb table, and some are missing; sequencing was by immunoSEQ multiplex PCR. This sample carries around 82,000 clones, about 80% of them seen once, and the ten largest clones take around 5%. The sample was PBMCs, taken from a glioma patient treated with radiotherapy, temozolomide or both. These receptors originate from a man aged 40-49 years with glioma. Some clones in this sample may be carry-over from other donors' samples. Each CDR3 is given with its conserved first and last residue. A D gene is named only where the DNA matches it firmly. Clone size is given for some rows only: seen once, a few or many times, or a class if the clone is expanded.

cdr3_nt: TGTGCCAGCAGCCAAGAGGGACAGGGACACTATGGCTACACCTTC
cdr3_aa: CASSQEGQGHYGYTF
v_call: TRBV4-2
clone_size: .
cdr3_length: 15
d_call: TRBD1
j_call: TRBJ1-2

cdr3_nt: TGTGCCAGCAGGGCCCTAAATGCGAACACCGGGGAGCTGTTTTTT
cdr3_aa: CASRALNANTGELFF
v_call: TRBV6-1
clone_size: few
cdr3_length: 15
d_call: .
j_call: TRBJ2-2

cdr3_nt: TGTGCCAGCAGCTTGGCGACAGGGGGCTCCTACAATGAGCAGTTCTTC
cdr3_aa: CASSLATGGSYNEQFF
v_call: TRBV5-4
clone_size: .
cdr3_length: 16
d_call: TRBD1
j_call: TRBJ2-1

cdr3_nt: TGTGCCAGCAGTACCAACTATGGCTACACCTTC
cdr3_aa: CASSTNYGYTF
v_call: TRBV28
clone_size: .
cdr3_length: 11
d_call: .
j_call: TRBJ1-2

cdr3_nt: TGTGCCAGCAGCCACGAGACAGGGGCGAACACCGGGGAGCTGTTTTTT
cdr3_aa: CASSHETGANTGELFF
v_call: TRBV4-2
clone_size: .
cdr3_length: 16
d_call: TRBD1
j_call: TRBJ2-2

cdr3_nt: TGTGCCAGCAGTTACGGGTATGGGGCATCCTATGGCTACACCTTC
cdr3_aa: CASSYGYGASYGYTF
v_call: TRBV6-5
clone_size: .
cdr3_length: 15
d_call: .
j_call: TRBJ1-2

cdr3_nt: TGTGCCAGCAGGGCAGGACAGGGGAATCAGCCCCAGCATTTT
cdr3_aa: CASRAGQGNQPQHF
v_call: TRBV6-5
clone_size: .
cdr3_length: 14
d_call: TRBD1
j_call: TRBJ1-5

cdr3_nt: TGCAGCGTTAGTGGGTTGGGTGGCTACACCTTC
cdr3_aa: CSVSGLGGYTF
v_call: TRBV29-1
clone_size: .
cdr3_length: 11
d_call: .
j_call: TRBJ1-2

cdr3_nt: TGTGCCAGCAGCCAGTCCGAGGGAAATACGCAGTATTTT
cdr3_aa: CASSQSEGNTQYF
v_call: TRBV13
clone_size: .
cdr3_length: 13
d_call: .
j_call: TRBJ2-3

cdr3_nt: TGTGCCAGCAGCGGGACAGACGGCATTAATTCACCCCTCCACTTT
cdr3_aa: CASSGTDGINSPLHF
v_call: TRBV7-6
clone_size: .
cdr3_length: 15
d_call: TRBD1
j_call: TRBJ1-6